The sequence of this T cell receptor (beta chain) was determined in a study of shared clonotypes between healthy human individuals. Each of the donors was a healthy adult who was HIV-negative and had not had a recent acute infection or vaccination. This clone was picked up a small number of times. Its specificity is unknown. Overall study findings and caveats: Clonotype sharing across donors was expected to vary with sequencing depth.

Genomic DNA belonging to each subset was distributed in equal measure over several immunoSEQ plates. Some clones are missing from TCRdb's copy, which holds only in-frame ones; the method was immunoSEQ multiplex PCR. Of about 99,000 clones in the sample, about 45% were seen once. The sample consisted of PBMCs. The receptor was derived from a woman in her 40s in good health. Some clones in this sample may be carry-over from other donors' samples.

The CDR3 loop reads CASSQESGGTGANVLTF. The CDR3 region has the DNA TGCGCCAGCAGCCAAGAGTCAGGGGGCACTGGGGCCAACGTCCTGACTTTC. The rearrangement uses TRBV4-3 and TRBJ2-6; TRBD1 aligns across 8 bases. This CDR3 contains 17 residues. Trimming took 0 bases from V and 2 from J; bases not matched to a gene: 3. The V gene's germline CDR1 is LGHNA and CDR2 YSLEER.